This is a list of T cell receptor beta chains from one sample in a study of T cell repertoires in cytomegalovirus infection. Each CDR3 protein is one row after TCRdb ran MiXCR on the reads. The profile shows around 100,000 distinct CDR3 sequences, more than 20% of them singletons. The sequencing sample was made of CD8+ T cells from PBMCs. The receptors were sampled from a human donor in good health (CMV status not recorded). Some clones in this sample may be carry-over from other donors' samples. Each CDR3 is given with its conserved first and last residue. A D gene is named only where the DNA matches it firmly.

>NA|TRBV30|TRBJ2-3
CAWSVLGLTTSTDTQYF
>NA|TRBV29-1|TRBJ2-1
CSVVGLEANEQFF
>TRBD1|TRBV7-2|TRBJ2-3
CASSAGQGALPDTQYF
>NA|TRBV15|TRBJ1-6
CATSSTAYNSPLHF
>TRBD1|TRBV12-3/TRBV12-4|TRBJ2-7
CASSPPGTGGREQYF
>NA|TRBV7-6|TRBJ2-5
CASSLASGSQETQYF
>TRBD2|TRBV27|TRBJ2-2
CASSLWRESAAGELFF
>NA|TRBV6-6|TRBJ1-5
CASSYPPGSNQPQHF
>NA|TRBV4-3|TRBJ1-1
CASSQDSIEMNTEAFF
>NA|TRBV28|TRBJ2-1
CASSFRDTRHNEQFF
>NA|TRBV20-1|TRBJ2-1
CSARAPPIGSSYNEQFF
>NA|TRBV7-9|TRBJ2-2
CASSLGLTNTGELFF
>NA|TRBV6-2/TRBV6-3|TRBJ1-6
CASSGPGDRFNSPLHF
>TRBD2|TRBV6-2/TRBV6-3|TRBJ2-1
CASSYSGGGYNEQFF
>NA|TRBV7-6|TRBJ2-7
CASSRSDLSGEQYF
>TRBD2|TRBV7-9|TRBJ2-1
CASSSQREGGHNEQFF
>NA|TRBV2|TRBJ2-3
CALIGGTYTDTQYF
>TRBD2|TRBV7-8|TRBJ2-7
CASSLVTPLLAGGQYEQYF
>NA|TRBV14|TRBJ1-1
CASSQERAGPEAFF
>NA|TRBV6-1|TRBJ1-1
CASSYQDTEAFF
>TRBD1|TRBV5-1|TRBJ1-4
CASSLDRTGVATNEKLFF
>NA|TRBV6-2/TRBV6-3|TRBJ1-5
CASSESVFSNQPQHF
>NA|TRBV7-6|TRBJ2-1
CASVLRFGGPEQFF
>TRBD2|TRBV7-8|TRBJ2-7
CASSFPGTSGSWYEQYF
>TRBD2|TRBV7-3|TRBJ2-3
CASSVGLSSTDTQYF
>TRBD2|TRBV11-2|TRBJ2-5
CASSSLGGAGSETQYF
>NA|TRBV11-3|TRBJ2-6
CASSEGVQEGANVLTF
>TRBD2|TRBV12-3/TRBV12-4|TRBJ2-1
CASRTGTSGGSYNEQFF
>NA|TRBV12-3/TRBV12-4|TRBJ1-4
CASSEAGVMGEKLFF
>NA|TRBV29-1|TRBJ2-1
CSVEGGWGASDEQFF
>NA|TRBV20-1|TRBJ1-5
CSARDLSNQPQHF
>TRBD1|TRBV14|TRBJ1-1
CASSQEGQFEAFF
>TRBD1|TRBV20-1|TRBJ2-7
CSARRTGTGALNSYEQYF
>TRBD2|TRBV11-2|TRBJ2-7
CASSSSLAGLSSYEQYF
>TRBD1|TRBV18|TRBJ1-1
CASLPTGPNTEAFF
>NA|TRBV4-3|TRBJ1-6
CASSQGPAEKSPLHF
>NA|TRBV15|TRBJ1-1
CATSRDFRGGYTEAFF
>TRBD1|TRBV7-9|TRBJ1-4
CASSLLGTGEEKLFF
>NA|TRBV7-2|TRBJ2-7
CASSADGIGEQYF
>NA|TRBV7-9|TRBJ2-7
CASSPVRGGQYF
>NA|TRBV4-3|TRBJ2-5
CASSQETRYKETQYF
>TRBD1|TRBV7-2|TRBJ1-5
CASGQGALKQPQHF